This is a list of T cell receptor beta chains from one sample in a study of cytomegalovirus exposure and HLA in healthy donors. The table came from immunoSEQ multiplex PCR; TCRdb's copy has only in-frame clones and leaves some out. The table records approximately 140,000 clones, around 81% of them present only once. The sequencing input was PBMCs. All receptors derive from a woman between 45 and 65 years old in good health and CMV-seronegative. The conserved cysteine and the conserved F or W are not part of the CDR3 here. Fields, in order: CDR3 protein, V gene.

ASSFVLPTDTQY,TRBV5-1
ASSLSGGSAYEQY,TRBV7-3
ASSPTSGSMNNEQF,TRBV11-3
ASSLWRGVPGGYT,TRBV27
ASRGTATLQETQY,TRBV25-1
ASSTRDSSNTGELF,TRBV9
ASSHREALTGELF,TRBV4-1
SALRDNVWDGYT,TRBV29-1
ASSIRTGSTDTQY,TRBV19
ASGGGVQETQY,TRBV2